This T cell receptor beta chain was captured in a study of blood T cell repertoires in COVID-19. Looking at the study overall: Nucleic acid was either cDNA or gDNA, and it came from T cells, B-cell-depleted T cells, or PBMCs.

CDR1 and CDR2 from the germline V gene are GTSNPN and SVGIG (reference sequence). The V gene end was trimmed by 8 bases and the J gene end by 3 bases; junction bases not matched to a gene: 4. CDR3 size: 14 residues. Sequencing used immunoSEQ multiplex PCR; TCRdb keeps in-frame clones, though not all of them. In the table there are roughly 220,000 clones, roughly 79% of which are singletons. The material sequenced was PBMCs or T cells enriched from blood (not recorded which). The receptor's source is a man between 40 and 49 years old who had recovered from COVID-19. V is TRBV30 and J is TRBJ1-4, with 12 bases lining up with TRBD1. The CDR3 sequence: CAGDRGLSNEKLFF. The CDR3 coding sequence is TGTGCCGGGGACAGGGGGCTGTCTAATGAAAAACTGTTTTTT.